This T cell receptor (beta chain) comes out of a study of T cell responses to AZD1222 COVID-19 vaccine. Study-wide findings and caveats: Only five or six individuals given AZD1222 were seropositive at baseline. Possibly, clonal diversity was underestimated; donors were largely white British and included more females. There were repertoire samples only from the period after the peak T cell response.

Trimming cost V 3 bases and J 4 bases; bases outside gene matches: 9. The CDR3 covers 17 residues. Germline V gene data show CDR1 as SNHLY and CDR2 as FYNNEI. Generated by immunoSEQ multiplex PCR, the TCRdb table keeps only in-frame clones and is missing some. This sample yields 70,000 or so clones, of which about four fifths are seen a single time; approximately 23% belongs to the top ten. A note on this clone: Antigen specificity is unknown.

This clonotype was obtained from an adult in good health. The chain joins TRBV2 to TRBJ2-4; 10 bases map to TRBD1. This sample comprised peripheral blood, obtained on day 0 of MenACWY control vaccination. The CDR3 nucleotides read TGTGCCAGCAGTGACCTACTCCCGGGACAGGGGAAAAACATTCAGTACTTC. Encoded protein: CASSDLLPGQGKNIQYF.